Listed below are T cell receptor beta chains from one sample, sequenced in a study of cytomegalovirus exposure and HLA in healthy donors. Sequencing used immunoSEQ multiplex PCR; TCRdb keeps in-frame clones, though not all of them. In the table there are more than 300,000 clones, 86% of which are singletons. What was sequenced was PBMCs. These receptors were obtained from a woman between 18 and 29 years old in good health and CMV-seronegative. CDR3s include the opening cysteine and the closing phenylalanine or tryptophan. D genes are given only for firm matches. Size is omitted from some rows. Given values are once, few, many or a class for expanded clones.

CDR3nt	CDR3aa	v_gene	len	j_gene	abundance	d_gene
TGTGCCAGCAGCTCCGCAGGGGGCCCAGCTTTCTTT	CASSSAGGPAFF	TRBV7-2	12	TRBJ1-1	.	TRBD1
TGTGCCAGCAGTCCGACAGGTACTAATGAAAAACTGTTTTTT	CASSPTGTNEKLFF	TRBV27	14	TRBJ1-4	.	.
TGCGCCAGCAGACCACTCCTAAGAACAGGGATCGATGAAAAACTGTTTTTT	CASRPLLRTGIDEKLFF	TRBV4-1	17	TRBJ1-4	.	.
TGTGCCAGCAGCTTAGTCAGGGACAATGAGCAGTTCTTC	CASSLVRDNEQFF	TRBV7-2	13	TRBJ2-1	once	.
TGTGCCAGCAGTTACTCGGTGGCCAGGGGCACAGATACGCAGTATTTT	CASSYSVARGTDTQYF	TRBV6-6	16	TRBJ2-3	.	.
TGTGCCAGCATCGGGACAGGGGCTTACTACGAGCAGTACTTC	CASIGTGAYYEQYF	TRBV14	14	TRBJ2-7	.	TRBD1
TGTGCCAGTAGTGGGACAGGGGTCCATGAGCAGTTCTTC	CASSGTGVHEQFF	TRBV19	13	TRBJ2-1	.	TRBD1
TGTGCCAGCAGCTTTAGTGCAGGGGCGGACACCGGGGAGCTGTTTTTT	CASSFSAGADTGELFF	TRBV5-5	16	TRBJ2-2	few	.
TGTGCCAGCAGGGCCGGGACAGCAACTAATGAAAAACTGTTTTTT	CASRAGTATNEKLFF	TRBV9	15	TRBJ1-4	.	TRBD1
TGTGCCAGCAGCAATGGAGTGGGACTAGCGGGATTGCACTTC	CASSNGVGLAGLHF	TRBV7-9	14	TRBJ2-7	.	TRBD2
TGCGCCAGCAGCGAGCAGGGGACGGGCTCCTACGAGCAGTACTTC	CASSEQGTGSYEQYF	TRBV4-3	15	TRBJ2-7	once	.
TGTGCCAGCAGTAGGGGGGGAGCCCTCACAGATACGCAGTATTTT	CASSRGGALTDTQYF	TRBV5-4	15	TRBJ2-3	.	.
TGTGCCAGCAGCTTCCATACCGGGGAGCTGTTTTTT	CASSFHTGELFF	TRBV7-3	12	TRBJ2-2	.	.
TGTGCCAGCAGCCGGACTAGCGGTCGATCCTACGAGCAGTACTTC	CASSRTSGRSYEQYF	TRBV6-5	15	TRBJ2-7	.	TRBD2
TGTGCCAGCAGTCCGTTCGGGACAGGGAACACTGAAGCTTTCTTT	CASSPFGTGNTEAFF	TRBV27	15	TRBJ1-1	.	TRBD1
TGTGCCAGCAGCTTGAGCTTGGACACTGAAGCTTTCTTT	CASSLSLDTEAFF	TRBV11-3	13	TRBJ1-1	once	.